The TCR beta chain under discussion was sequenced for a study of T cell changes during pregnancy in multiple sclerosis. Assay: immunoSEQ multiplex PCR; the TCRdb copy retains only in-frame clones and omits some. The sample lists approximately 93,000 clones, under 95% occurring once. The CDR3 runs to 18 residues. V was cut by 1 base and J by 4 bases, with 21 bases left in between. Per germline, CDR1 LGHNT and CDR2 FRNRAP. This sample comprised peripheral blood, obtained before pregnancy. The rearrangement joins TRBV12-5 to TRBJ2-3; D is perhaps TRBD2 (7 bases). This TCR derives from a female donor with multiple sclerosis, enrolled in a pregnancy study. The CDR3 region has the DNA TGTGCTAGTGGTTTGGGGCTGGGGGGCGGGGGAGCGGCAGATACGCAGTATTTT. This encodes CASGLGLGGGGAADTQYF.